The sequence of this TCR beta chain was determined in a study of T cells in Graves' hyperthyroidism and ophthalmopathy (dated by TCRdb to about 2019). Regarding the study in general: Peripheral blood samples were taken at initial diagnosis, before any treatment was given. To identify distinguishing TCR V-J signatures, a discovery cohort of some 100 patients was used, comprising 43 with Graves' ophthalmopathy and around 60 with stable Graves' hyperthyroidism. Prospective prediction of ophthalmopathy was tested in an independent validation cohort of fewer than 20 hyperthyroidism patients and 17 patients who later progressed to ophthalmopathy. The 95 to 100 discovery patients were divided at random into training and test sets in a 7:3 ratio. Thyroid tissue and blood T-cell repertoires from six Graves' hyperthyroidism patients were also compared in the study. Following sampling, methimazole starting at 30 mg daily was given to hyperthyroidism patients, and high-dose intravenous methylprednisolone was given to ophthalmopathy patients. The paper reports TCR Vbeta CDR3 sequencing of 140 or so peripheral blood samples: 40 or so ophthalmopathy, over 70 hyperthyroidism and approximately 17 progressor patients.

This clonotype came up many times. Its target antigen remains unknown. No qualities accompany the bases; no much larger clone lies one base away. What the authors observed across the whole study: Most expanded thyroid clonotypes (frequency above 0.001) were also detected in blood, a finding suggesting that blood repertoires may reflect thyroid immune responses. Sample size was not statistically predetermined, and blinding of investigators to group allocation was not performed. A 13 V-J signature model separated ophthalmopathy from stable hyperthyroidism, with roughly 88% sensitivity and roughly 81% specificity in cross-validation and 80%/75% in testing. In validation, the model predicted progression to ophthalmopathy a median of about 6.5 months before onset, with approximately 70% sensitivity and almost 75% specificity.

The TCR beta CDR3 regions were amplified from the RNA transcripts. The first round of RT-PCR for the TCR CDR3 was performed with the HTBI primer set and the Qiagen OneStep RT-PCR kit. A second multiplex PCR round built the libraries, followed by size selection and purification. Sequencing of the libraries was done on an Illumina HiSeq2000 using paired-end 100 bp reads. On the study's bioinformatics: SOAPnuke was used to process the raw data, removing reads that contained adapters or uncalled bases, had a mean Phred below 15, or lacked an exact match to the constant primer or identifier. COPE v1.2.5 was used to merge the high-quality paired reads, and each unique nucleotide sequence was defined as a clonotype. MiTCR v1.1 was used to align clonotypes to the IMGT TRBV, TRBD and TRBJ reference segments. The analysis included only V-J combinations with a frequency above 0.0001, which together covered 99% to 99.2% of the repertoires. A TCS score was defined as the ratio of F50 (clonal expansion) to E x V (chaos), with BLOSUM62-based TCRdist applied between CDR3 peptides within each V-J. Welch's t-statistics and random forest reduced around 520 V-J features to 10 to 15, which were used in a naive Bayes classifier (R e1071). Through fastp at Q25 and MiXCR, TCRdb rebuilt clones from the public reads, retaining in-frame beta chains. Rows are unified per CDR3 protein, each entry keeping the most common DNA and genes. The V and J calls here are based on TCRdb, not the publication. This sample holds around 440,000 distinct CDR3 sequences; around 14% were observed only once. Approximately 14% of the sample belongs to the ten largest clones.

Stable Graves' hyperthyroidism was defined as the absence of progression to ophthalmopathy over 18 months of follow-up. The hyperthyroidism patients were between 18 and 65 years old and newly diagnosed, with a disease duration of less than 2 months. The study excluded patients with uncontrolled infections, other autoimmune diseases, pregnancy or lactation. Diagnoses were based on clinical symptoms, serum thyroxine and TRAb, thyroid ultrasound and orbital computed tomography. PBMCs were separated from over 9 ml of fresh peripheral blood using Ficoll-Paque density gradient centrifugation. Total RNA was extracted using Trizol reagent, and RNA quality was assessed on an Agilent 2100 Bioanalyzer. Trimming takes 4 bases off V and 4 bases off J; junction bases not matched to a gene: 9. CDR1 is given as LGHDT and CDR2 as YNNKEL, both from the germline V gene (reference sequence). The CDR3 runs 17 residues from the cysteine to the phenylalanine. The entry retains the CDR3 DNA only, 51 bases that are in frame from base 1.

The origin of this receptor is a woman aged 18-35 years with Graves' hyperthyroidism. The sequence is built from TRBV3-1 and TRBJ2-1, with 11 bases matching TRBD2. The sequencing sample was made of blood. The nucleotides read TGTGCCAGCAGCCCGCCCCGCAGGACTAGCGGGTACAATGAGCAGTTCTTC. It specifies CASSPPRRTSGYNEQFF.